The rows below give T cell receptor beta chains drawn from one sample of a study of T cell clonotyping in hematopoietic cell transplantation. Generated by immunoSEQ multiplex PCR, the TCRdb table keeps only in-frame clones and is missing some. The sample contains 69,000 or so clones, roughly 94% of which appear only once. Sample: peripheral blood mononuclear cells. The receptor set was obtained from a man aged 50 to 59 in good health. Some clones in this sample may be carry-over from other donors' samples. CDR3s include the opening cysteine and the closing phenylalanine or tryptophan. The D gene is left open where the match is weak. Clone size is not always given. Where it is, it says once, few, many or a class for expanded clones.

v_gene,abundance,d_gene,j_gene,CDR3aa,CDR3nt
TRBV11-2,-,-,TRBJ1-1,CASSLDGYRKMNTEAFF,TGTGCCAGCAGTCTGGACGGATACAGAAAAATGAACACTGAAGCTTTCTTT
TRBV28,-,TRBD2,TRBJ2-5,CASNSGGAEAETQYF,TGTGCCAGCAATAGCGGGGGGGCCGAAGCTGAGACCCAGTACTTC
TRBV28,once,-,TRBJ1-2,CASNWGYGYTF,TGTGCCAGCAACTGGGGTTACGGCTACACCTTC
TRBV7-8,-,-,TRBJ2-6,CASSFSGVGANVLTF,TGTGCCAGCAGCTTTTCGGGTGTGGGGGCCAACGTCCTGACTTTC
TRBV4-3,-,TRBD2,TRBJ2-3,CASSRWVTSGSFPPDTQYF,TGCGCCAGCAGCCGATGGGTGACTAGCGGGAGTTTTCCCCCAGATACGCAGTATTTT
TRBV5-1,-,-,TRBJ1-1,CASSLSGGWTEAFF,TGCGCCAGCAGCTTGAGCGGGGGCTGGACTGAAGCTTTCTTT
TRBV6-5,-,-,TRBJ1-2,CASSLSPRQIHGYTF,TGTGCCAGCAGTTTGTCTCCAAGACAGATCCATGGCTACACCTTC
TRBV1,once,-,TRBJ1-1,CTSSQDTPHRPNTEAFF,TGCACCAGCAGCCAAGATACCCCCCACAGACCGAACACTGAAGCTTTCTTT
TRBV7-7,-,TRBD2,TRBJ2-2,CASSPGLGNTGELFF,TGTGCCAGCAGCCCGGGACTAGGGAACACCGGGGAGCTGTTTTTT
TRBV9,-,-,TRBJ1-1,CASSVSPTGAEAFF,TGTGCCAGCAGCGTATCCCCCACCGGGGCTGAAGCTTTCTTT
TRBV7-8,once,TRBD1,TRBJ1-1,CASSSDREDTEAFF,TGTGCCAGCAGCAGTGACAGGGAGGACACTGAAGCTTTCTTT
TRBV6-5,-,-,TRBJ2-2,CASARGATGELFF,TGTGCCAGCGCGAGGGGGGCCACCGGGGAGCTGTTTTTT
TRBV5-6,-,TRBD1,TRBJ1-5,CASSAETGSFQPQHF,TGTGCCAGCAGCGCCGAGACAGGGTCTTTTCAGCCCCAGCATTTT
TRBV6-5,few,TRBD2,TRBJ2-1,CASRASGSHEQFF,TGTGCCAGCAGGGCTAGCGGGAGTCATGAGCAGTTCTTC
TRBV5-1,-,TRBD2,TRBJ2-7,CASSLELAGDYEQYF,TGCGCCAGCAGCCTGGAACTAGCGGGGGATTACGAGCAGTACTTC
TRBV11-2,-,TRBD1,TRBJ2-3,CAINRGQLTDTQYF,TGTGCCATCAACCGGGGACAGCTCACAGATACGCAGTATTTT
TRBV19,-,-,TRBJ2-1,CASTGNHNEQFF,TGTGCCAGTACCGGTAATCACAATGAGCAGTTCTTC
TRBV29-1,-,-,TRBJ1-2,CSVEEGGNGYTF,TGCAGCGTTGAAGAAGGGGGTAACGGCTACACCTTC
TRBV4-2,-,-,TRBJ1-2,CASSHLPGDLPRGGYTF,TGTGCCAGCAGCCACCTCCCAGGGGATCTCCCCCGGGGAGGCTACACCTTC
TRBV11-3,-,-,TRBJ2-7,CASSLDGSEQYF,TGTGCCAGCAGCTTAGATGGAAGCGAGCAGTACTTC
TRBV2,-,-,TRBJ2-7,CASSNSYEQYF,TGTGCCAGCTCCAACAGCTACGAGCAGTACTTC
TRBV28,-,-,TRBJ2-3,CASSPPASRDTQYF,TGTGCCAGCAGTCCCCCGGCCTCTAGAGATACGCAGTATTTT
TRBV7-8,-,-,TRBJ2-2,CASSLSPVTGELFF,TGTGCCAGCAGCCTTAGTCCAGTCACCGGGGAGCTGTTTTTT
TRBV4-2,-,TRBD1,TRBJ1-2,CASSPGTDNPYGYTF,TGTGCCAGCAGCCCTGGGACAGACAACCCCTATGGCTACACCTTC
TRBV9,-,TRBD1,TRBJ1-6,CASSTGQGNNSPLHF,TGTGCCAGCAGCACCGGACAGGGAAATAATTCACCCCTCCACTTT
TRBV4-1,-,-,TRBJ1-6,CASSQGSSYNSPLHF,TGCGCCAGCAGCCAAGGTAGCTCCTATAATTCACCCCTCCACTTT
TRBV4-3,once,TRBD2,TRBJ2-3,CASSQGSGAGGTQYF,TGCGCCAGCAGCCAAGGGTCAGGGGCGGGAGGTACGCAGTATTTT
TRBV28,-,TRBD1,TRBJ2-7,CASSSSLNRGTYEQYF,TGTGCCAGCAGTTCAAGTCTAAACAGGGGCACCTACGAGCAGTACTTC
TRBV7-9,-,TRBD2,TRBJ2-1,CASSPTSGRRHEQFF,TGTGCCAGCAGCCCTACTAGCGGGAGGCGGCATGAGCAGTTCTTC
TRBV5-1,-,TRBD2,TRBJ2-7,CASSLPRASGAPPVYEQYF,TGCGCCAGCAGCTTACCTAGGGCTAGCGGGGCCCCTCCGGTCTACGAGCAGTACTTC
TRBV2,-,TRBD2,TRBJ2-1,CASYAGGLGEQFF,TGTGCCAGCTATGCGGGAGGGCTCGGGGAGCAGTTCTTC
TRBV7-3,-,-,TRBJ1-1,CASSLSQNTEAFF,TGTGCCAGCAGCTTAAGCCAGAACACTGAAGCTTTCTTT
TRBV19,few,-,TRBJ1-1,CASSIDLGANTEAFF,TGTGCCAGTAGTATAGATCTGGGGGCGAACACTGAAGCTTTCTTT
TRBV7-9,-,-,TRBJ1-3,CASSLTNGNTIYF,TGTGCCAGCAGCTTAACCAATGGAAACACCATATATTTT
TRBV7-6,-,TRBD1,TRBJ1-3,CATSDRAFGNTIYF,TGTGCCACCTCGGACAGGGCCTTTGGAAACACCATATATTTT
TRBV6-6,once,-,TRBJ1-2,CATKGSIYGYTF,TGTGCCACCAAGGGATCGATCTATGGCTACACCTTC
TRBV9,-,-,TRBJ2-5,CASSVAGANQETQYF,TGTGCCAGCAGCGTAGCGGGAGCGAACCAAGAGACCCAGTACTTC
TRBV5-8,-,-,TRBJ1-6,CASSLEHGRVGNSPLHF,TGTGCCAGCAGCTTGGAGCATGGAAGGGTCGGGAATTCACCCCTCCACTTT
TRBV27,-,-,TRBJ2-2,CASSLSTGPANTGELFF,TGTGCCAGCAGTTTATCGACGGGACCGGCGAACACCGGGGAGCTGTTTTTT
TRBV9,once,-,TRBJ2-1,CASSHPGTQSGNEQFF,TGTGCCAGCAGCCACCCCGGGACACAAAGCGGCAATGAGCAGTTCTTC
TRBV15,once,TRBD1,TRBJ2-7,CATSRAGKQGQGVSYEQYF,TGTGCCACCAGCAGAGCAGGCAAGCAGGGACAGGGGGTCTCCTACGAGCAGTACTTC
TRBV19,-,-,TRBJ2-3,CASSSGLAYETQYF,TGTGCCAGTAGTTCGGGACTGGCCTATGAGACGCAGTATTTT
TRBV29-1,-,-,TRBJ1-2,CSVDRDTYTSGYTF,TGCAGCGTGGATAGAGACACCTACACTTCGGGCTACACCTTC
TRBV2,-,-,TRBJ1-1,CASSHANTEAFF,TGTGCCAGTTCACATGCGAACACTGAAGCTTTCTTT
TRBV2,-,-,TRBJ2-1,CASGGEQFF,TGTGCCAGCGGGGGTGAGCAGTTCTTC
TRBV6-5,-,-,TRBJ1-2,CASSYSAFSGLYGYTF,TGTGCCAGCAGTTACTCGGCGTTTAGTGGGCTTTATGGCTACACCTTC
TRBV27,few,-,TRBJ2-7,CASSLVRTGEQYF,TGTGCCAGCAGTTTGGTGCGGACGGGCGAGCAGTACTTC
TRBV5-1,-,-,TRBJ1-3,CASSLEGLQPGNTIYF,TGCGCCAGCAGCTTGGAAGGTTTACAGCCTGGAAACACCATATATTTT
TRBV9,-,-,TRBJ1-1,CASSVHGGMNTEAFF,TGTGCCAGCAGCGTTCACGGGGGGATGAACACTGAAGCTTTCTTT
TRBV19,-,TRBD2,TRBJ2-1,CATRSLADNEQFF,TGTGCCACCCGATCCCTAGCGGACAATGAGCAGTTCTTC
TRBV7-2,-,TRBD2,TRBJ2-3,CASSLDLAGARDTQYF,TGTGCCAGCAGCTTAGATCTAGCGGGCGCCAGAGATACGCAGTATTTT
TRBV27,-,-,TRBJ2-7,CASSLGTSSYEQYF,TGTGCCAGCAGTTTGGGGACGAGCTCCTACGAGCAGTACTTC
TRBV11-1,once,-,TRBJ2-7,CASSPAGGASYEQYF,TGTGCCAGCAGCCCCGCCGGGGGAGCTTCCTACGAGCAGTACTTC
TRBV27,-,-,TRBJ2-1,CASSLSRGDEQFF,TGTGCCAGCAGTTTATCCCGCGGGGATGAGCAGTTCTTC
TRBV27,-,-,TRBJ2-7,CASRTGAYEQYF,TGTGCCAGCCGGACGGGTGCCTACGAGCAGTACTTC
TRBV5-5,-,-,TRBJ1-2,CASSPSWYGYTF,TGTGCCAGCAGCCCGAGTTGGTATGGCTACACCTTC
TRBV4-1,-,TRBD2,TRBJ2-6,CASSQEYTSGRAGANVLTF,TGCGCCAGCAGCCAAGAGTACACTAGCGGGAGGGCAGGGGCCAACGTCCTGACTTTC
TRBV6-5,-,-,TRBJ2-7,CASSYFRDPLHEQYF,TGTGCCAGCAGTTACTTCCGGGACCCTCTTCACGAGCAGTACTTC
TRBV29-1,-,-,TRBJ1-2,CSVSGDYGYTF,TGCAGCGTTTCAGGGGACTATGGCTACACCTTC
TRBV5-1,-,-,TRBJ2-7,CASRIGTSYEQYF,TGCGCCAGCAGGATAGGGACATCCTACGAGCAGTACTTC